In this sample, the clone carrying this T cell receptor beta chain turned up a few times. In the authors' methods: Reference gene primer amplification yielded estimated nucleated cell counts. TCRdb's table, derived via immunoSEQ multiplex PCR, lists solely in-frame clones and lacks some. V, J and clone size are taken as reported in that table, and D and trimming were inferred from the DNA itself. The table shows roughly 160,000 clones, with 82% occurring only once. These data belong to a study of blood T cell repertoires in COVID-19. The wider study: Acute-phase and convalescent COVID-19 samples originated in the United States, Italy and Spain. Sample material is recorded as cDNA or gDNA derived from T cells, B-cell-depleted T cells, or PBMCs.

Trimming left V 4 bases short and J 6 bases short, with 6 bases between. Germline V CDR1 and CDR2: SGHTA, FQGTGA. The length of the CDR3 is 11 residues. The receptor comes from a woman older than 75 with active or convalescent COVID-19. The chain combines TRBV7-3 with TRBJ1-1; D remains unclear. The sequencing input was peripheral blood. The CDR3 spells CASSSGAEAFF. CDR3 bases: TGTGCCAGCAGCTCGGGTGCTGAAGCTTTCTTT.